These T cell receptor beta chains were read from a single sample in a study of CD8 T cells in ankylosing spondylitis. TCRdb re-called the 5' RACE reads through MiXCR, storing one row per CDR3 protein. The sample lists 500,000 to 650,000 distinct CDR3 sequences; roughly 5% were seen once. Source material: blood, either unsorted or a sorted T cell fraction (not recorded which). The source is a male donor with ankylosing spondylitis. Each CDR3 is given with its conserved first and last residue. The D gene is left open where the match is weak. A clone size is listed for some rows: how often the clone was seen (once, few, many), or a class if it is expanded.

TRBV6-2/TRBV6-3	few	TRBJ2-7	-	TGTGCCAGCAGTTACAGCCGAAGGGAGCAGTACTTC	CASSYSRREQYF
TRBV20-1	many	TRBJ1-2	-	TGCAGTGCTAGTAGGTCAGGGACTGGTGGCTACACCTTC	CSASRSGTGGYTF
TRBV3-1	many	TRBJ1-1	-	TGTGCCAGCAGCCACCCGACAGGGAACACTGAAGCTTTCTTT	CASSHPTGNTEAFF
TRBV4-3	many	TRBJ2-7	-	TGCGCCAGCAGCCAGGTATTGTGGAGGGAGTACGAGCAGTACTTC	CASSQVLWREYEQYF
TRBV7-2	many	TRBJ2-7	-	TGTGCCAGCAGCCCCGACAGGGAGCAGTACTTC	CASSPDREQYF
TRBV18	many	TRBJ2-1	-	TGTGCCAGCTCCCTGACGGGGTGGCGGTACAATGAGCAGTTCTTC	CASSLTGWRYNEQFF
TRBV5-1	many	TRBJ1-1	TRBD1	TGCGCCAGCAGCGGGGGACAGATCTACACTGAAGCTTTCTTT	CASSGGQIYTEAFF
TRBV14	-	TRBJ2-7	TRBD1	TGTGCCAGCAGCCAAGATCGAAGGTTATCCTGGACAGGGAGGTCCTACGAGCAGTACTTC	CASSQDRRLSWTGRSYEQYF
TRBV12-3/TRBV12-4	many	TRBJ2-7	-	TGTGCCAGCCGCCCGTCGGGATCCTACGAGCAGTACTTC	CASRPSGSYEQYF
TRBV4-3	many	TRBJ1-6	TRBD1	TGCGCCAGCAGCCAAGCTACAGGGGGGTCACCCCTCCACTTT	CASSQATGGSPLHF
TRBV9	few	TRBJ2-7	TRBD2	TGTGCCAGCAGCGCCAGAACCGGGACTAGCGGGAGCATGGGACCCCACGAGCAGTACTTC	CASSARTGTSGSMGPHEQYF
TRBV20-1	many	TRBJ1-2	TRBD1	TGCAGTGCTAGACCCCGGGACAGGTCCTATGGCTACACCTTC	CSARPRDRSYGYTF
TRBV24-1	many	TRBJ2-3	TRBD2	TGTGCCACCAGTGAGCGGGGGAGAGATACGCAGTATTTT	CATSERGRDTQYF
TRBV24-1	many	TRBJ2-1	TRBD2	TGTGCCACCAGTGCTCCCCGCGGGGGACTCCGCAACAATGAGCAGTTCTTC	CATSAPRGGLRNNEQFF
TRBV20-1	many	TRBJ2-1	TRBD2	TGCAGTGCTGGACTAGCGGGGGGGCGAAATGAGCAGTTCTTC	CSAGLAGGRNEQFF
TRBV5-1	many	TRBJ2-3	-	TGCGCCAGCAGCTTGCAGGGTGGAGTGGGAGATACGCAGTATTTT	CASSLQGGVGDTQYF
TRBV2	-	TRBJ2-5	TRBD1	TGTGCCAGCGTCCGGGACAGGTACCAAGAGACCCAGTACTTC	CASVRDRYQETQYF
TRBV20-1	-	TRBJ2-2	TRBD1	TGCAGTGCTACATATTCAGGGGGCACCGGGGAGCTGTTTTTT	CSATYSGGTGELFF
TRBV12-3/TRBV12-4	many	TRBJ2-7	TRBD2	TGTGCCAGCAGTTTGACTAGCGGGAATCGGCAGTACTTC	CASSLTSGNRQYF
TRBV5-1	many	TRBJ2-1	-	TGCGCCAGCAGCTTGCGCCTCAGCTCCTACAATGAGCAGTTCTTC	CASSLRLSSYNEQFF
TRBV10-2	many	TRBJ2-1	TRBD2	TGCGCCAGCCGGGGTAAAGTAGCGGGAGCGGAGCAGTTCTTC	CASRGKVAGAEQFF
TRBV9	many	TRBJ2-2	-	TGTGCCAGCAGCGTAGTATCGGGGGCCGGGGAGCTGTTTTTT	CASSVVSGAGELFF
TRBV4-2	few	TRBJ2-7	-	TGTGCCAGCAGCCAAGGCGGAGCCTACGAGCAGTACTTC	CASSQGGAYEQYF
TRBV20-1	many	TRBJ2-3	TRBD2	TGCAGTGCCAACCGACTAGCGGGGGGCACAGATACGCAGTATTTT	CSANRLAGGTDTQYF
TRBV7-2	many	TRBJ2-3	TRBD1	TGTGCCAGCAGCCCGGGGACAGTTCGTGACACGCAGTATTTT	CASSPGTVRDTQYF
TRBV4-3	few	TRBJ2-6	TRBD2	TGCGCCAGCAGCCAAGAGGGCGGGGGTGTTCCTTCTGGGGCCAACGTCCTGACTTTC	CASSQEGGGVPSGANVLTF
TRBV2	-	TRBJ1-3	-	TGTGCCAGCACCAGAGAGGGAAACACCATATATTTT	CASTREGNTIYF
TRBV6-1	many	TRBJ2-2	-	TGTGCCAGCAGAAGACAGTTGAACACCGGGGAGCTGTTTTTT	CASRRQLNTGELFF
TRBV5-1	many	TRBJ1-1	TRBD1	TGCGCCAGCGGGGGACAGGGCGGTCTGGGGAACACTGAAGCTTTCTTT	CASGGQGGLGNTEAFF
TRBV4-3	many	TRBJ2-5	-	TGCGCCAGCAGCCAAGATAGACGCCAGCCGGGAGAGACCCAGTACTTC	CASSQDRRQPGETQYF
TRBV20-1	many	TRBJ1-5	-	TGCAGTGCAGCACGGGTCTTTGATAGCAATCAGCCCCAGCATTTT	CSAARVFDSNQPQHF
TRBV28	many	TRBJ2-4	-	TGTGCCAGCAGTTTCTCCGGGAGAGGGCAAAACATTCAGTACTTC	CASSFSGRGQNIQYF
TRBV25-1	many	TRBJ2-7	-	TGTGCCAGCAGTGACCGAGCAGGGATTCAGCAGTACTTC	CASSDRAGIQQYF
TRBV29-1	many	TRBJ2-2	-	TGCAGCGGCGCCGGGAACACCGGGGAGCTGTTTTTT	CSGAGNTGELFF
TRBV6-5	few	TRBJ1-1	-	TGTGCCAGCAGGGGGGACGCCGAAGCTTTCTTT	CASRGDAEAFF
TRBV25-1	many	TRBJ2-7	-	TGTGCCAGCAACGGAGGATACGAGCAGTACTTC	CASNGGYEQYF
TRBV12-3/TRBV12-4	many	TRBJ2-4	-	TGTGCCAGCAGTCCGCACCTCGACTCCGGCGAAAACATTCAGTACTTC	CASSPHLDSGENIQYF
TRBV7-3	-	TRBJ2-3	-	TGTGCCAGCAGCTTAACCGCAGGGGCGGGGGTTGATACGCAGTATTTT	CASSLTAGAGVDTQYF
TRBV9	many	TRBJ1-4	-	TGTGCCAGCAACCGGGGGAATGAAAAACTGTTTTTT	CASNRGNEKLFF
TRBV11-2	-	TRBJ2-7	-	TGTGCCAGCAGCTATATCTACGAGCAGTACTTC	CASSYIYEQYF
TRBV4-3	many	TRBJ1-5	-	TGCGCCAGCAGCCCCGGGAGGGACCCGAATCAGCCCCAGCATTTT	CASSPGRDPNQPQHF
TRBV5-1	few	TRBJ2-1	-	TGCGCCAGCAGCGGAGGGACCTCCCGAGAGCAGTTCTTC	CASSGGTSREQFF
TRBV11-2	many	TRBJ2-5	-	TGTGCCAGCAGCCCTAGACGGTATCAAGAGACCCAGTACTTC	CASSPRRYQETQYF
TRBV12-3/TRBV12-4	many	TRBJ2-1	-	TGTGCCAGCAGTTACCACGGGCGGGCCTCCTACAATGAGCAGTTCTTC	CASSYHGRASYNEQFF
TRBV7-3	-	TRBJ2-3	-	TGTGCCAGCAGCCAAGTACGGGCTAGCACAGATACGCAGTATTTT	CASSQVRASTDTQYF
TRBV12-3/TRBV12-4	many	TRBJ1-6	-	TGTGCCAGCAGTTGGTCTTGGACGGCCAATTCACCCCTCCACTTT	CASSWSWTANSPLHF
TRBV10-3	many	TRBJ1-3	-	TGTGCCATCCGTGACCGGGGGGCTGGAAACACCATATATTTT	CAIRDRGAGNTIYF
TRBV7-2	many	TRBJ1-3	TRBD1	TGTGCCAGCAGCGCCAGGACAGGAGGAAACACCATATATTTT	CASSARTGGNTIYF
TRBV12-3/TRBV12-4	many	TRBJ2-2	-	TGTGCCAGCAGTCCCTGGGACACCACCGGGGAGCTGTTTTTT	CASSPWDTTGELFF
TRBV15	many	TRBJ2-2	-	TGTGCCACCAGCAGAGAGCACAGGAGTAACACCGGGGAGCTGTTTTTT	CATSREHRSNTGELFF
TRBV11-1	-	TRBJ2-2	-	TGTGCCAGCAGCTTATGGCCATGGGATGGGACATTCCAGAACACCGGGGAGCTGTTTTTT	CASSLWPWDGTFQNTGELFF
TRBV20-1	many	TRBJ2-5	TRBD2	TGCAGTGGAGTAGCGGGGGTACAAGAGACCCAGTACTTC	CSGVAGVQETQYF
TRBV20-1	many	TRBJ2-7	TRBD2	TGCAGTGCTCTACTAGCGGGGGGGTTCTACGAGCAGTACTTC	CSALLAGGFYEQYF
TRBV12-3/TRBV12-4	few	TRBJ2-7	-	TGTGCCAGCAGTACCGAGGGGGTCCTGATGTCCTACGAGCAGTACTTC	CASSTEGVLMSYEQYF
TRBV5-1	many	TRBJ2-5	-	TGCGCCAGCAGCCTATTAGACTGGGACCAAGAGACCCAGTACTTC	CASSLLDWDQETQYF